The rows below give T cell receptor beta chains drawn from one sample of a study of Graves' ophthalmopathy and Graves' hyperthyroidism. TCRdb passed the multiplex PCR reads through MiXCR, listing each CDR3 protein once. Of 300,000 to 500,000 distinct CDR3 sequences listed, roughly 14% were seen once; the top ten hold 7%. The specimen was peripheral blood. Every receptor here comes from a woman between 18 and 30 years old with stable Graves' hyperthyroidism. CDR3s include the opening cysteine and the closing phenylalanine or tryptophan. The D gene is left open where the match is weak. Clone size is shown for a subset of rows, as once, few, many or a class of expanded clone.

.,TRBV20-1,TRBJ1-3,.,TGCAGTGCTAGAGAGGGGGCGAAAACTCGAGACACCATATATTTT,CSAREGAKTRDTIYF
.,TRBV28,TRBJ1-1,.,TGTGCCAGCAGACAGGGACTCTCGTACACTGAAGCTTTCTTT,CASRQGLSYTEAFF
.,TRBV7-6,TRBJ1-1,.,TGTGCCAGCAGCCGACTACTTAGGAGGGCAAAGGACACTGAAGCTTTCTTT,CASSRLLRRAKDTEAFF
TRBD1,TRBV24-1,TRBJ1-5,many,TGTGCCACCAGTGACCCCGGGACAGGACATCAGCCCCAGCATTTT,CATSDPGTGHQPQHF
.,TRBV6-1,TRBJ1-6,many,TGTGCCAGCACGGCTGTTGTTCCACCGAGCTCCTATAATTCACCCCTCCACTTT,CASTAVVPPSSYNSPLHF
TRBD1,TRBV6-2/TRBV6-3,TRBJ1-2,.,TGTGCCAGCAGTGCCAGGGGACAGGGGTTAGTTGGCTACACCTTC,CASSARGQGLVGYTF
TRBD1,TRBV19,TRBJ1-5,many,TGTGCCAGTAGTACCCACAGGGGTCCGGGCAATCAGCCCCAGCATTTT,CASSTHRGPGNQPQHF
TRBD1,TRBV6-1,TRBJ1-6,.,TGTGCCAGCAGCGGGACAGGGGAAAATTCACCCCTCCACTTT,CASSGTGENSPLHF
.,TRBV7-2,TRBJ1-2,many,TGTGCCAGCAGCTTAGTGGAAAACTATGGCTACACCTTC,CASSLVENYGYTF
TRBD2,TRBV6-5,TRBJ2-5,.,TGTGCCAGCAGCTTAACCCCCCTAGCGGGAGGGCGAGAGACCCAGTACTTC,CASSLTPLAGGRETQYF
TRBD1,TRBV24-1,TRBJ1-2,.,TGTGCCACCAGTGATGGGACAGGAGCTAACTATGGCTACACCTTC,CATSDGTGANYGYTF
TRBD1,TRBV6-5,TRBJ2-7,many,TGTGCCAGCAGTTACGGACAGGGTTTCGACGAGCAGTACTTC,CASSYGQGFDEQYF
TRBD1,TRBV29-1,TRBJ1-2,many,TGCAGCGTTGAAGATCTCAACAGGGGATGCTACACCTTC,CSVEDLNRGCYTF
.,TRBV12-3/TRBV12-4,TRBJ1-2,.,TGTGCCAGCAGCCAGGAGGGGGATGGCTACACCTTC,CASSQEGDGYTF
.,TRBV6-2/TRBV6-3,TRBJ2-7,.,TGTGCCAGCAGTACCTCCGGGGTCCCCTACGAGCAGTACTTC,CASSTSGVPYEQYF
TRBD1,TRBV20-1,TRBJ2-2,.,TGCAGTGCTAGAGATTCATTGAGACAGGGGGATACCGGGGAGCTGTTTTTT,CSARDSLRQGDTGELFF
.,TRBV5-1,TRBJ2-2,few,TGCGCCAGCAGCCCCTTTGGGGGTAGAGAGACCGGGGAGCTGTTTTTT,CASSPFGGRETGELFF
.,TRBV3-1,TRBJ2-7,.,TGTGCCAGCAGCCACCGGGGGACAAATTACGAGCAGTACTTC,CASSHRGTNYEQYF
.,TRBV12-3/TRBV12-4,TRBJ2-5,many,TGTGCCAGCAGTACTACAAGGCGGGCCCAGTACTTC,CASSTTRRAQYF
.,TRBV10-3,TRBJ1-2,many,TGTGCCATCAGTGGGGGTAACTATGGCTACACCTTC,CAISGGNYGYTF
TRBD1,TRBV18,TRBJ2-4,.,TGTGCCAGCTCACCACCCGACAGGGGGCGATCCAAAAACATTCAGTACTTC,CASSPPDRGRSKNIQYF
.,TRBV6-5,TRBJ1-2,many,TGTGCCAGCAGTTACTCGGTTTGGGAGGGTAACTATGGCTACACCTTC,CASSYSVWEGNYGYTF
.,TRBV6-5,TRBJ2-2,many,TGTGCCAGCAGTTACTACACTTACAACTACAGGGAAGGAAGTCCGAACACCGGGGAGCTGTTTTTT,CASSYYTYNYREGSPNTGELFF
.,TRBV4-1,TRBJ2-5,.,TGCGCCAGCAGCCAACAGGGGCCAGGAGAGACCCAGTACTTC,CASSQQGPGETQYF
.,TRBV15,TRBJ2-2,.,TGTGCCACCAGCAGAGAAGGGGTCAACACCGGGGAGCTGTTTTTT,CATSREGVNTGELFF
.,TRBV2,TRBJ1-5,many,TGTGCCACCAAGAAAGACCCGGGGCCTAATCAGCCCCAGCATTTT,CATKKDPGPNQPQHF
.,TRBV19,TRBJ1-5,.,TGTGCCAGTAGTAAAGTAACCGATCAGCCCCAGCATTTT,CASSKVTDQPQHF
TRBD1,TRBV6-5,TRBJ2-7,once,TGTGCCAGCACTTCAGGACAGGGGCAAGCACATCCCTACGAGCAGTACTTC,CASTSGQGQAHPYEQYF
.,TRBV11-2,TRBJ2-5,.,TGTGCCAGCAGCTGGGGCCGGGCGTGGGAGACCCAGTACTTC,CASSWGRAWETQYF
TRBD1,TRBV6-2/TRBV6-3,TRBJ1-5,many,TGTGCCAGCAGTTACTCTACCGACAGGGAGGTTGGCAATCAGCCCCAGCATTTT,CASSYSTDREVGNQPQHF
.,TRBV6-5,TRBJ2-5,many,TGTGCCAGCAGTTTGGCTAGCCCTGAAGAGACCCAGTACTTC,CASSLASPEETQYF
.,TRBV19,TRBJ2-5,many,TGTGCCAGTAGTTTCTACAGGGAAAAAGAGACCCAGTACTTC,CASSFYREKETQYF
TRBD1,TRBV24-1,TRBJ1-2,many,TGTGCCACCAGTGATTTAGGACAGGACTACAACTATGGCTACACCTTC,CATSDLGQDYNYGYTF
.,TRBV7-3,TRBJ1-5,many,TGTGCCAGCAGCTTAGGCAGGGAGCAGCCCCAGCATTTT,CASSLGREQPQHF
.,TRBV7-3,TRBJ1-1,many,TGTGCCAGCAGCCTCACGGCTTATGGCACTGAAGCTTTCTTT,CASSLTAYGTEAFF
TRBD1,TRBV6-2/TRBV6-3,TRBJ2-2,many,TGTGCCAGCAGTTACGGGACAGGGTTCGGGGAGCTGTTTTTT,CASSYGTGFGELFF
.,TRBV6-5,TRBJ1-5,many,TGTGCCAGCAGTTTGGTGGCATTTCAGCCCCAGCATTTT,CASSLVAFQPQHF
TRBD1,TRBV6-2/TRBV6-3,TRBJ2-5,few,TGTGCCAGCAGCTACAACCCAGGGGGCTGGGACCAAGAGACCCAGTACTTC,CASSYNPGGWDQETQYF
TRBD2,TRBV5-1,TRBJ2-5,.,TGCGCCAGCAGCTTCCGCCTAGCGGGGGGGCAGGGGACCCAGTACTTC,CASSFRLAGGQGTQYF
.,TRBV7-9,TRBJ1-6,few,TGTGCCAGCAGCGTCGAGACAGGTGGGACTTCACCCCTCCACTTT,CASSVETGGTSPLHF
.,TRBV6-5,TRBJ2-7,many,TGTGCCAGCAGTTACGGGCAGAACTACGAGCAGTACTTC,CASSYGQNYEQYF
.,TRBV5-1,TRBJ1-1,many,TGCGCCAGCAAACTTGGTGGGGCCACTGAAGCTTTCTTT,CASKLGGATEAFF
TRBD2,TRBV6-2/TRBV6-3,TRBJ2-5,many,TGTGCCAGCAGTTACCCCCTAGCGGGGGACCCCGGGGAGACCCAGTACTTC,CASSYPLAGDPGETQYF
.,TRBV6-1,TRBJ2-7,many,TGTGCCAGCAGTGAAGAGATAAGGTTTCAGATTAACTCCTACGAGCAGTACTTC,CASSEEIRFQINSYEQYF
.,TRBV6-2/TRBV6-3,TRBJ2-6,many,TGTGCCAGCAGTACCCCGGGCTCTGGGGCCAACGTCCTGACTTTC,CASSTPGSGANVLTF
TRBD1,TRBV24-1,TRBJ1-5,many,TGTGCCACCAGTGACGGACAGGGGCCAAATCAGCCCCAGCATTTT,CATSDGQGPNQPQHF
.,TRBV27,TRBJ1-6,many,TGTGCCAGCAGTTTAGGCGCAGGGCCTCTTGATTCACCCCTCCACTTT,CASSLGAGPLDSPLHF
TRBD2,TRBV29-1,TRBJ2-4,.,TGCAGCGTTGAAGACCGACTAGCGGGGGGGCCCAAAAACATTCAGTACTTC,CSVEDRLAGGPKNIQYF
.,TRBV10-3,TRBJ1-6,many,TGTGCCATCAGTCCCGCCCCGACAGTGAGTTCACCCCTCCACTTT,CAISPAPTVSSPLHF
.,TRBV11-2,TRBJ1-3,many,TGTGCCAGCAGCTTACAACCGGGGGGCGATCTGGCTGGAAACACCATATATTTT,CASSLQPGGDLAGNTIYF
TRBD2,TRBV7-6,TRBJ2-2,few,TGTGCCAGCAGCTTCGCTAGCGGGGGGGCCAAGGCCGGGGAGCTGTGTTTT,CASSFASGGAKAGELCF
TRBD2,TRBV27,TRBJ2-7,few,TGTGCCAGCAGTTTGTCTTACCTGGGACTAGCGGGCGACGCAACAACCTACGAGCAGTACTTC,CASSLSYLGLAGDATTYEQYF
.,TRBV4-3,TRBJ1-5,many,TGCGCCAGCAGCCAAGGCGGCGAGAGCTACAATCAGCCCCAGCATTTT,CASSQGGESYNQPQHF
TRBD1,TRBV6-5,TRBJ2-7,many,TGTGCCAGCAGTTTCCCGGACAGGGGTCTATCCTACGAGCAGTACTTC,CASSFPDRGLSYEQYF